A single sample gave rise to the 18 T cell receptor beta chains below, sequenced in a study of vaccination and CD4 T cells after COVID-19. The Oncomine TCR Beta short-read assay sequenced DNA from cultured CD4+ T cells. TCRdb processed the PCR reads anew with MiXCR; each CDR3 protein has one entry. The sample includes some 23,000 distinct CDR3 sequences, roughly two fifths of them seen just once. Antigen specificity for these receptors is unknown. Time point given: late sampling 161 to 241 days after vaccination in a few convalescent patients. Treatment in this sample: roughly 10-day PBMC culture with coronavirus spike peptide pools or control peptides (ViraFEST assay). The source was CD4+ T cells from blood, cultured in vitro, collected about 7 months after SARS-CoV-2 vaccination. The source of these receptors is a human donor who had recovered from COVID-19.

The chain uses TRBV20-1 and TRBJ2-4; unclear D gene. Per the germline V gene, CDR1 is DFQATT and CDR2 is SNEGSKA (reference sequence). This CDR3 region has 14 residues. V lost 1 base to trimming and J lost 0 bases, with 7 bases between them. The CDR3: CSARVRAAKNIQYF. The CDR3 DNA reads TGCAGTGCTAGAGTTCGGGCAGCCAAAAACATTCAGTACTTC.

This chain joins TRBV7-8 and TRBJ2-7; 12 positions match TRBD2. V lost 1 base, J lost 6 bases, and 7 bases stayed unmatched. The CDR3 covers 16 residues. In germline, CDR1 is SGHVS, CDR2 FQNEAQ. The CDR3 sequence: CASSLGLAGVLREQYF. CDR3 bases: TGTGCCAGCAGCTTAGGACTAGCGGGAGTACTTCGCGAGCAGTACTTC.

V gene TRBV7-8 combines with J gene TRBJ2-3; D possibly corresponds to TRBD2 (5 bases). The CDR3 loop spans 12 amino acids. Trimming stripped 5 bases from V and 6 bases from J, with 9 bases between. The germline gives CDR1 SGHVS, CDR2 FQNEAQ. The CDR3 DNA follows: TGTGCCAGCAGCCGAGGACTGGATACGCAGTATTTT. This codes for CASSRGLDTQYF.

The table lists this clonotype with a few counts. The chain combines TRBV7-2 with TRBJ2-7; the match to TRBD1 covers 8 bases. This CDR3 region has 13 residues. After removal of 5 bases from V and 6 bases from J, the junction contained 6 bases not matched to a gene. Germline loops: CDR1 SGHTA, CDR2 FQGNSA. CDR3 coding DNA: TGTGCCAGCAGCCCAAGGACAGGGCGCGAGCAGTACTTC. This gives the protein CASSPRTGREQYF.

This clonotype was observed a single time. The chain is built from TRBV30 and TRBJ2-5; possibly TRBD2 for D (5 bases). V was shortened by 2 bases and J by 1 base, with 8 bases between the two germline ends. Germline assignment: CDR1 GTSNPN and CDR2 SVGIG (reference sequence). The CDR3 covers 13 residues. The CDR3 is CAWSSAGQETQYF. Written as DNA, the CDR3 is TGTGCCTGGAGTAGTGCGGGCCAAGAGACCCAGTACTTC.

The rearrangement uses TRBV20-1 and TRBJ1-2; 7 positions agree with TRBD1. With V trimmed by 4 bases and J by 5 bases, 16 bases remained unmatched. Looked up from germline, CDR1 is DFQATT and CDR2 is SNEGSKA (reference sequence). The CDR3 runs to 16 residues. The CDR3 is CSAMRPRGPTDYGYTF. CDR3 coding DNA: TGCAGTGCTATGCGCCCGAGGGGGCCCACCGATTATGGCTACACCTTC.

V usage is TRBV20-1 and J usage is TRBJ1-2; 8 bases align to TRBD1. V was pared by 6 bases and J by 4 bases, with 7 bases of the junction left unmatched. Germline V CDR1 and CDR2: DFQATT, SNEGSKA (reference sequence). The CDR3 is 13 residues long. The CDR3, as DNA: TGCAGTGCCACACAGGGGGTGGGCTATGGCTACACCTTC. Residues: CSATQGVGYGYTF.

This clonotype was seen a single time. The rearrangement links TRBV20-1 to TRBJ1-1; 12 nucleotides line up with TRBD1. The V gene's germline CDR1 is DFQATT and CDR2 SNEGSKA (reference sequence). Losses at the gene ends were 3 bases for V and 4 bases for J; bases not matched to a gene: 3. This CDR3 is 14 amino acids long. Written as DNA, the CDR3 is TGCAGTGCTAGGGGACAGGGGGCGGGCACTGAAGCTTTCTTT. It encodes CSARGQGAGTEAFF.

The table lists this clonotype with a few counts. V is TRBV6-1 and J is TRBJ2-5; 9 bases align to TRBD1. The CDR3 runs 14 residues. With 4 bases clipped from V and 3 bases from J, the junction kept 3 bases outside the gene matches. CDR1 and CDR2 (germline): MNHNS, SASEGT. The CDR3 sequence: CASSAWDREETQYF. CDR3 in DNA: TGTGCCAGCAGTGCCTGGGACAGGGAAGAGACCCAGTACTTC.

The chain carries TRBV20-1 and TRBJ2-5, with TRBD2 identical over 7 bases. This CDR3 comprises 14 residues. V was pared by 6 bases and J by 4 bases, with 11 bases of the junction left unmatched. Germline CDR1 reads DFQATT; CDR2 reads SNEGSKA (reference sequence). The CDR3 protein is CSARREGRSETQYF. The CDR3 DNA reads TGCAGTGCCAGAAGGGAGGGCCGATCAGAGACCCAGTACTTC.

This clonotype was counted a few times. One end of the junction is discordant with germline, which a read error may explain. The V and J genes are TRBV24-1 and TRBJ1-6, with D maybe TRBD1 (6 bases). Germline V lookup: CDR1 KGHDR, CDR2 SFDVKD. The CDR3 length is 13 residues. Here the CDR3 DNA reads TGTGCCAGCAGTTTCGACAGGAGCTCACCCCTCCACTTT. Its translation: CASSFDRSSPLHF.

The chain links TRBV7-9 to TRBJ2-1; 10 bases align to TRBD2. V lost 2 bases, J lost 4 bases, and 8 bases stayed unmatched. The CDR3 totals 17 residues. Germline lookup yields CDR1 SEHNR and CDR2 FQNEAQ (reference sequence). The CDR3 spells CASSLSSGSFVYNEQFF. CDR3 sequence (DNA): TGTGCCAGCAGCTTATCTAGCGGGAGCTTCGTGTACAATGAGCAGTTCTTC.

This clonotype was seen a few times. V is TRBV6-5 and J is TRBJ2-3, with a tentative D call TRBD1 (6 bases). Trimming removed 1 base at V and 1 base at J, with 18 bases between. The CDR3 loop spans 18 amino acids. Germline CDR1 is MNHEY and CDR2 is SVGAGI. In DNA form, the CDR3 reads TGTGCCAGCAGTTACTACGTGGGAGCGACAGGCGGCACAGATACGCAGTATTTT. It yields the protein CASSYYVGATGGTDTQYF.

This chain joins TRBV20-1 and TRBJ2-3; 7 bases agree with TRBD2. Per the germline V gene, CDR1 is DFQATT and CDR2 is SNEGSKA (reference sequence). The CDR3 loop spans 13 amino acids. Trimming at V came to 3 bases and at J to 7 bases, leaving 7 bases not matched to a gene. The CDR3, as DNA: TGCAGTGCTAGGGGGGGGAATAGTAATACGCAGTATTTT. This encodes CSARGGNSNTQYF.

This clonotype has a handful of counts. This rearrangement joins TRBV5-4 to TRBJ2-3, with no clear D. Germline V gives CDR1 SGHNT, CDR2 YYREEE (reference sequence). Trimming pared 2 bases from V and 5 bases from J, leaving 15 bases between. CDR3 length equals 15 residues. CDR3 nucleotide sequence: TGTGCCAGCAGCTTACCCGAAAGGGCGGTAGATACGCAGTATTTT. Translation gives CASSLPERAVDTQYF. Variable domain in full (rest from reference TRBV5-4 and TRBJ2-3): ETGVTQSPTHLIKTRGQQVTLRCSSQSGHNTVSWYQQALGQGPQFIFQYYREEENGRGNFPPRFSGLQFPNYSSELNVNALELDDSALYLCASSLPERAVDTQYFGPGTRLTVL.

The rearrangement joins TRBV11-1 to TRBJ2-3, with 8 nucleotides matching TRBD1. The CDR3 totals 15 residues. With 4 bases clipped from V and 5 bases from J, the junction kept 8 bases outside the gene matches. Looked up from germline, CDR1 is SGHAT and CDR2 is FQDESV (reference sequence). CDR3 DNA: TGTGCCAGCAGCTCCTCTCAGGGGGCGGTAGATACGCAGTATTTT. This codes for CASSSSQGAVDTQYF.

The CDR3 spells CSASEQGILQETQYF. For the CDR3, the DNA is TGCAGTGCTAGCGAACAGGGGATACTTCAAGAGACCCAGTACTTC. The gene calls are TRBV20-1 and TRBJ2-5; 7 nucleotides line up with TRBD1. The CDR3 is made up of 15 amino acids. The V and J ends lost 3 bases and 2 bases, in that order; junction bases with no gene match: 9. Per germline, CDR1 DFQATT and CDR2 SNEGSKA (reference sequence).

The rearrangement links TRBV7-8 to TRBJ1-5; 8 nucleotides line up with TRBD1. The CDR3 extends over 15 amino acids. The ends lost 0 bases at V and 5 bases at J; junction bases unmatched: 3. Germline CDR1 and CDR2: SGHVS and FQNEAQ. CDR3 in amino acids: CASSLAGQGDQPQHF. Written as DNA, the CDR3 is TGTGCCAGCAGCTTAGCAGGACAGGGAGATCAGCCCCAGCATTTT.